This T cell receptor (beta chain) was identified during a study of radiotherapy plus CTLA-4 blockade in lung cancer. Turning to the study itself: Across the patients, objective responses occurred in 18%, and disease control in around 31%. Overall study findings and caveats: In blood, TCR clones derived from the tumor expanded after radiotherapy plus ipilimumab. Interferon-beta, together with early blood T cell clone dynamics, reportedly best predicted response.

About this clone itself: Its antigen is as yet unknown.

The V gene end was trimmed by 3 bases and the J gene end by 2 bases; junction bases not matched to a gene: 7. CDR3 length: 17 amino acids. Germline V gene lookup returns CDR1 LNHDA and CDR2 SQIVND (reference sequence). Here immunoSEQ multiplex PCR was the method, and the copy in TCRdb shows in-frame clones only, minus some. The data show approximately 100,000 clones, about 81% seen once. Chemo-refractory metastatic non-small-cell lung cancer patients were treated with focal radiation plus CTLA-4 blockade with ipilimumab. The chain recombines TRBV19 with TRBJ2-6; 7 positions agree with TRBD2. The TCR comes from a human donor with non-small cell lung cancer who had a partial response to radiotherapy plus ipilimumab. The starting material was peripheral blood, obtained from a patient treated with radiotherapy plus ipilimumab. The CDR3 reads CASSIPLAGAGANVLTF. The CDR3 region has the DNA TGTGCCAGTAGTATTCCACTGGCGGGGGCTGGGGCCAACGTCCTGACTTTC. Variable domain in full (rest from reference TRBV19 and TRBJ2-6): DGGITQSPKYLFRKEGQNVTLSCEQNLNHDAMYWYRQDPGQGLRLIYYSQIVNDFQKGDIAEGYSVSREKKESFPLTVTSAQKNPTAFYLCASSIPLAGAGANVLTFGAGSRLTVL.